A selection of T cell receptor beta chains follows, all from one sample in a study of early stage breast cancer tumors. Libraries were prepared by immunoSEQ multiplex PCR; TCRdb keeps only in-frame clonotypes and omits some of them. Counted here are under 45,000 clones, 70% to 80% occurring once; the ten biggest clones make up 7.2%. Sample: blood. These receptors all stem from a person aged 50 to 59 with breast cancer. CDR3s include the opening cysteine and the closing phenylalanine or tryptophan. The order of the fields is D gene, J gene, CDR3 length, V gene, clone size, CDR3 protein, CDR3 DNA. A D gene is named only where the DNA matches it firmly. A clone size is listed for some rows: how often the clone was seen (once, few, many), or a class if it is expanded.

D: TRBD1; J: TRBJ1-5; length: 14; V: TRBV2; size: NA; CDR3: CASSRTGDDQPQHF; DNA: TGTGCCAGCAGCCGGACAGGAGACGATCAGCCCCAGCATTTT
D: NA; J: TRBJ2-1; length: 15; V: TRBV5-1; size: once; CDR3: CASSLSPIPSNEQFF; DNA: TGCGCCAGCAGCTTGTCCCCCATCCCCAGCAATGAGCAGTTCTTC
D: NA; J: TRBJ1-4; length: 12; V: TRBV6-5; size: NA; CDR3: CASSFLNEKLFF; DNA: TGTGCCAGCAGTTTCCTTAATGAAAAACTGTTTTTT
D: TRBD2; J: TRBJ2-1; length: 15; V: TRBV14; size: NA; CDR3: CASSPPGGRIYEQFF; DNA: TGTGCCAGCAGCCCCCCCGGCGGGAGAATCTATGAGCAGTTCTTC
D: TRBD2; J: TRBJ2-3; length: 16; V: TRBV11-2; size: NA; CDR3: CASSLGTSASTDTQYF; DNA: TGTGCCAGCAGCTTAGGGACTAGCGCTAGCACAGATACGCAGTATTTT
D: TRBD2; J: TRBJ2-5; length: 14; V: TRBV27; size: NA; CDR3: CASSFRGLGETQYF; DNA: TGTGCCAGCAGTTTCCGGGGACTAGGGGAGACCCAGTACTTC
D: TRBD1; J: TRBJ2-5; length: 14; V: TRBV29-1; size: NA; CDR3: CSVEAGGYRQTQYF; DNA: TGCAGCGTTGAAGCAGGGGGCTATAGGCAGACCCAGTACTTC
D: TRBD1; J: TRBJ2-1; length: 14; V: TRBV7-7; size: NA; CDR3: CASSSGTGGLEQFF; DNA: TGTGCTAGCAGCTCTGGGACAGGGGGCCTTGAGCAGTTCTTC
D: TRBD2; J: TRBJ2-3; length: 14; V: TRBV5-6; size: NA; CDR3: CASSSVTSGDTQYF; DNA: TGTGCCAGCAGCTCAGTGACTAGCGGGGATACGCAGTATTTT
D: TRBD1; J: TRBJ1-6; length: 17; V: TRBV5-6; size: NA; CDR3: CASSSETGGAYNSPLHF; DNA: TGTGCCAGCAGCTCGGAAACAGGGGGAGCGTATAATTCACCCCTCCACTTT
D: NA; J: TRBJ1-4; length: 14; V: TRBV6-1; size: NA; CDR3: CASSDQGSNEKLFF; DNA: TGTGCCAGCAGTGATCAGGGTTCTAATGAAAAACTGTTTTTT
D: TRBD2; J: TRBJ2-3; length: 14; V: TRBV6-4; size: once; CDR3: CASRTSGSSDTQYF; DNA: TGTGCCAGCAGAACTAGCGGGAGTTCAGATACGCAGTATTTT
D: NA; J: TRBJ2-7; length: 14; V: TRBV4-1; size: NA; CDR3: CASSQGAGTYEQYF; DNA: TGCGCCAGCAGCCAAGGGGCAGGTACCTACGAGCAGTACTTC
D: NA; J: TRBJ1-2; length: 14; V: TRBV5-1; size: NA; CDR3: CASSSEGGNYGYTF; DNA: TGCGCCAGCAGCTCCGAGGGGGGGAACTATGGCTACACCTTC
D: TRBD1; J: TRBJ1-1; length: 15; V: TRBV4-3; size: NA; CDR3: CASSQGQGENTEAFF; DNA: TGCGCCAGCAGCCAAGGACAGGGGGAGAACACTGAAGCTTTCTTT
D: TRBD2; J: TRBJ2-5; length: 14; V: TRBV27; size: NA; CDR3: CASSRSGRGETQYF; DNA: TGTGCCAGCAGCCGCAGCGGGAGGGGAGAGACCCAGTACTTC
D: TRBD1; J: TRBJ1-2; length: 16; V: TRBV5-1; size: NA; CDR3: CASSLGNPTGGGGYTF; DNA: TGCGCCAGCAGCTTGGGAAACCCAACAGGGGGCGGCGGCTACACCTTC
D: NA; J: TRBJ2-1; length: 15; V: TRBV11-3; size: NA; CDR3: CASSADRPTYNEQFF; DNA: TGTGCCAGCAGCGCAGACAGGCCGACCTACAATGAGCAGTTCTTC
D: TRBD1; J: TRBJ1-1; length: 16; V: TRBV23-1; size: NA; CDR3: CASRNPGTGEDTEAFF; DNA: TGCGCCAGCAGGAACCCCGGGACAGGGGAAGACACTGAAGCTTTCTTT
D: NA; J: TRBJ1-5; length: 13; V: TRBV10-3; size: few; CDR3: CAIRDSVNQPQHF; DNA: TGTGCCATCAGGGACAGTGTCAATCAGCCCCAGCATTTT
D: NA; J: TRBJ2-5; length: 13; V: TRBV28; size: once; CDR3: CASCRLWSETQYF; DNA: TGTGCCAGCTGCAGACTCTGGTCAGAGACCCAGTACTTC
D: TRBD1; J: TRBJ1-4; length: 14; V: TRBV2; size: NA; CDR3: CASVNWDSGEKLFF; DNA: TGTGCCAGCGTCAACTGGGACAGTGGTGAAAAACTGTTTTTT
D: TRBD1; J: TRBJ1-2; length: 15; V: TRBV28; size: NA; CDR3: CASSMGQGRLYGYTF; DNA: TGTGCCAGCAGTATGGGACAGGGGAGACTCTATGGCTACACCTTC
D: TRBD1; J: TRBJ1-2; length: 17; V: TRBV27; size: NA; CDR3: CASSDRDRRSSNYGYTF; DNA: TGTGCCAGCAGTGACAGGGACAGGAGATCCAGTAACTATGGCTACACCTTC
D: TRBD1; J: TRBJ2-7; length: 12; V: TRBV29-1; size: NA; CDR3: CSAGTGDGEQYF; DNA: TGCAGCGCTGGGACAGGGGACGGCGAGCAGTACTTC
D: NA; J: TRBJ2-7; length: 15; V: TRBV6-1; size: NA; CDR3: CASSFGLSASYEQYF; DNA: TGTGCCAGCAGTTTCGGTTTGAGCGCCTCCTACGAGCAGTACTTC
D: TRBD2; J: TRBJ2-3; length: 16; V: TRBV18; size: NA; CDR3: CASSPRPSGDTDTQYF; DNA: TGTGCCAGCTCACCAAGGCCTAGCGGGGACACAGATACGCAGTATTTT
D: NA; J: TRBJ1-2; length: 15; V: TRBV27; size: NA; CDR3: CASSGRSRRHGGYTF; DNA: TGTGCCAGCAGTGGGAGGTCCAGGCGACACGGCGGCTACACCTTC
D: TRBD2; J: TRBJ2-3; length: 19; V: TRBV7-2; size: NA; CDR3: CASSLARYQTSGVGDTQYF; DNA: TGTGCCAGCAGCTTAGCCCGATACCAGACTAGCGGGGTGGGAGATACGCAGTATTTT
D: TRBD1; J: TRBJ1-5; length: 16; V: TRBV13; size: NA; CDR3: CASSRNRGLSNQPQHF; DNA: TGTGCCAGCAGCCGGAACAGGGGGCTCTCTAATCAGCCCCAGCATTTT
D: TRBD2; J: TRBJ2-4; length: 19; V: TRBV7-7; size: medium-sized; CDR3: CASSWGLAILGLAKNIQYF; DNA: TGTGCTAGCAGCTGGGGACTAGCGATTTTGGGGTTAGCCAAAAACATTCAGTACTTC
D: NA; J: TRBJ2-4; length: 14; V: TRBV27; size: NA; CDR3: CASSLAGPRDIQYF; DNA: TGTGCCAGCAGTTTAGCCGGGCCGAGGGACATTCAGTACTTC
D: TRBD1; J: TRBJ2-2; length: 13; V: TRBV7-2; size: many; CDR3: CASSWTGPGELFF; DNA: TGTGCCAGCAGCTGGACAGGGCCCGGGGAGCTGTTTTTT
D: NA; J: TRBJ2-2; length: 14; V: TRBV19; size: few; CDR3: CASSIFPSRGELFF; DNA: TGTGCCAGTAGTATCTTCCCCAGTCGCGGGGAGCTGTTTTTT
D: NA; J: TRBJ1-1; length: 15; V: TRBV7-9; size: NA; CDR3: CASSTPPSENTEAFF; DNA: TGTGCCAGCAGCACGCCCCCTTCAGAGAACACTGAAGCTTTCTTT
D: TRBD1; J: TRBJ2-5; length: 15; V: TRBV7-9; size: NA; CDR3: CASSSTGTGVREQYF; DNA: TGTGCCAGCAGCTCTACCGGGACAGGGGTGAGGGAGCAGTACTTC
D: TRBD2; J: TRBJ2-5; length: 14; V: TRBV6-6; size: NA; CDR3: CASSPGTIQETQYF; DNA: TGTGCCAGCAGCCCCGGGACTATCCAAGAGACCCAGTACTTC
D: NA; J: TRBJ2-1; length: 14; V: TRBV19; size: NA; CDR3: CASTLLASHNEQFF; DNA: TGTGCCAGTACCCTCCTGGCTAGCCACAATGAGCAGTTCTTC